The clone carrying this TCR beta chain appeared a single time. These data are taken from a study of blood T cell repertoires in COVID-19. Study-wide context: Acute-phase and convalescent COVID-19 samples originated in the United States, Italy and Spain. PBMCs, B-cell-depleted T cells, or T cells were the source of the cDNA or gDNA that made up the material.

V was clipped by 4 bases and J by 2 bases, with 12 bases between them. The CDR3 length is 14 residues. Germline V gene sequence: CDR1 SQVTM, CDR2 ANQGSEA. In the authors' methods: Nucleated cell number was recorded as an estimate derived from reference gene primer amplification. Assay used: immunoSEQ multiplex PCR; TCRdb lists only in-frame clones, some missing. For V, J and clone size, that table is used; D and trimming come from the DNA. The sample yields 84,000 or so clones, roughly 80% seen once. Sequenced material: peripheral blood. The chain uses TRBV29-1 and TRBJ1-5; the D gene is possibly TRBD1 (6 bases). The receptor's source is a man aged 55 to 70 with COVID-19, enrolled during active disease. The CDR3 region has the DNA TGCAGCGTTGTTCTACCAGGGGGCAATCAGCCCCAGCATTTT. Translating it yields CSVVLPGGNQPQHF.